Listed below are T cell receptor beta chains from one sample, sequenced in a study of beta chain features in type 1 diabetes. TCRdb's table, derived via immunoSEQ multiplex PCR, lists solely in-frame clones and lacks some. The sample has under 400,000 clones; around 15% are singletons. The material sequenced was central memory CD4+ T cells from blood. These receptors were obtained from a man aged 25-45 years in good health. Both conserved end residues are part of each CDR3. The D gene is left open where the match is weak. Some rows have no size entry. The others give once, few or many, or a class for an expanded clone.

D gene: .
V gene: TRBV5-1
J gene: TRBJ2-2
clone size: .
CDR3 DNA: TGCGCCAGCAGCTTGGGGACACTGGACACCGGGGAGCTGTTTTTT
CDR3 protein: CASSLGTLDTGELFF

D gene: .
V gene: TRBV5-4
J gene: TRBJ2-5
clone size: few
CDR3 DNA: TGTGCCAGCAGCTTGCCCGGGAGTATGGGGGAGACCCAGTACTTC
CDR3 protein: CASSLPGSMGETQYF

D gene: .
V gene: TRBV10-3
J gene: TRBJ2-3
clone size: many
CDR3 DNA: TGTGCCATCAGTGAGTCCCGGGGGCGGGATACGCAGTATTTT
CDR3 protein: CAISESRGRDTQYF

D gene: .
V gene: TRBV21-1
J gene: TRBJ2-1
clone size: few
CDR3 DNA: TGTGCCAGCAGCAAAGATTGCAATGAGCAGTTCTTC
CDR3 protein: CASSKDCNEQFF

D gene: TRBD1
V gene: TRBV6-4
J gene: TRBJ1-2
clone size: .
CDR3 DNA: TGTGCCAGCAGTGCCGGAGGACAGGGCTATGGCTACACCTTC
CDR3 protein: CASSAGGQGYGYTF

D gene: .
V gene: TRBV12-5
J gene: TRBJ2-4
clone size: .
CDR3 DNA: TGTGCTAGTGGTTTGGGCCAGGGTCCAAACATTCAGTACTTC
CDR3 protein: CASGLGQGPNIQYF

D gene: .
V gene: TRBV27
J gene: TRBJ1-2
clone size: few
CDR3 DNA: TGTGCCAGCAGAAATAGGGTCTCCTATGGCTACACCTTC
CDR3 protein: CASRNRVSYGYTF

D gene: TRBD2
V gene: TRBV7-8
J gene: TRBJ2-1
clone size: .
CDR3 DNA: TGTGCCAGCTGCTTCTTAGGACTAGCGGGTTCCTACAATGAGCAGTTCTTC
CDR3 protein: CASCFLGLAGSYNEQFF

D gene: .
V gene: TRBV10-3
J gene: TRBJ2-3
clone size: once
CDR3 DNA: TGTGCCATCAGTGGGAATGACGCCGATACGCAGTATTTT
CDR3 protein: CAISGNDADTQYF

D gene: .
V gene: TRBV27
J gene: TRBJ2-5
clone size: few
CDR3 DNA: TGTGCCAGCAGTGACAGGGAGGGCGAGACCCAGTACTTC
CDR3 protein: CASSDREGETQYF

D gene: TRBD2
V gene: TRBV14
J gene: TRBJ2-3
clone size: many
CDR3 DNA: TGTGCCAGCAGCCCGGGACTATTAGATACGCAGTATTTT
CDR3 protein: CASSPGLLDTQYF

D gene: TRBD2
V gene: TRBV13
J gene: TRBJ2-3
clone size: .
CDR3 DNA: TGTGCCAGCAGCGCCACGCTAGCGGGGGGTTCTACAGATACGCAGTATTTT
CDR3 protein: CASSATLAGGSTDTQYF

D gene: .
V gene: TRBV5-4
J gene: TRBJ2-5
clone size: .
CDR3 DNA: TGTGCCAGCAGCTTGGGTTGGGTACAAGAGACCCAGTACTTC
CDR3 protein: CASSLGWVQETQYF

D gene: TRBD1
V gene: TRBV7-8
J gene: TRBJ1-2
clone size: .
CDR3 DNA: TGTGCCAGCAGCCCCAGGGGGCCCTATGGCTACACCTTC
CDR3 protein: CASSPRGPYGYTF

D gene: TRBD1
V gene: TRBV5-1
J gene: TRBJ1-1
clone size: .
CDR3 DNA: TGCGCCAGCAGCTGGGGGACAGCGGGGATCACTGAAGCTTTCTTT
CDR3 protein: CASSWGTAGITEAFF

D gene: .
V gene: TRBV6-6
J gene: TRBJ2-5
clone size: .
CDR3 DNA: TGTGCCAGCAGTTACGGCGAGAAGGGGACCCAGTACTTC
CDR3 protein: CASSYGEKGTQYF

D gene: TRBD1
V gene: TRBV7-2
J gene: TRBJ1-2
clone size: .
CDR3 DNA: TGTGCCAGCAGCTTAGCGTTTAGGATCCAGACAGGGAAAGATGGCTACACCTTC
CDR3 protein: CASSLAFRIQTGKDGYTF

D gene: .
V gene: TRBV11-2
J gene: TRBJ2-5
clone size: .
CDR3 DNA: TGTGCCAGCAGCTTAGGTTACCAAGAGACCCAGTACTTC
CDR3 protein: CASSLGYQETQYF

D gene: .
V gene: TRBV29-1
J gene: TRBJ1-2
clone size: few
CDR3 DNA: TGCAGCGTTGGGTCAGGGTCTGGAGCTAACTATGGCTACACCTTC
CDR3 protein: CSVGSGSGANYGYTF

D gene: TRBD2
V gene: TRBV5-6
J gene: TRBJ2-3
clone size: .
CDR3 DNA: TGTGCCAGCAGCTTTTGGACTAGCGCGTCAGATACGCAGTATTTT
CDR3 protein: CASSFWTSASDTQYF

D gene: TRBD2
V gene: TRBV7-3
J gene: TRBJ2-3
clone size: .
CDR3 DNA: TGTGCCAGCAGCTTAAGGCTAGCGGGAGTGAGCACAGATACGCAGTATTTT
CDR3 protein: CASSLRLAGVSTDTQYF

D gene: .
V gene: TRBV7-2
J gene: TRBJ2-3
clone size: .
CDR3 DNA: TGTGCCAGCAGCTTATTAGGCTTAACAGATACGCAGTATTTT
CDR3 protein: CASSLLGLTDTQYF

D gene: .
V gene: TRBV5-1
J gene: TRBJ1-1
clone size: few
CDR3 DNA: TGCGCCAGCAGCTTAGGACACCTCATGAACACTGAAGCTTTCTTT
CDR3 protein: CASSLGHLMNTEAFF

D gene: TRBD2
V gene: TRBV6-1
J gene: TRBJ2-1
clone size: few
CDR3 DNA: TGTGCCAGCAGTGAAGAACGAGCGGGATACTACAATGAGCAGTTCTTC
CDR3 protein: CASSEERAGYYNEQFF

D gene: .
V gene: TRBV2
J gene: TRBJ1-2
clone size: few
CDR3 DNA: TGTGCCAGCAGTGAAAATAGGGGGGTTGGTGGCTACACCTTC
CDR3 protein: CASSENRGVGGYTF

D gene: TRBD2
V gene: TRBV2
J gene: TRBJ2-1
clone size: .
CDR3 DNA: TGTGCCAGCAGTGAGAGGCGGGGGGGCCGCTACAATGAGCAGTTCTTC
CDR3 protein: CASSERRGGRYNEQFF

D gene: .
V gene: TRBV6-5
J gene: TRBJ2-6
clone size: few
CDR3 DNA: TGTGCCAGCCTGCGGGCCAACGTCCTGACTTTC
CDR3 protein: CASLRANVLTF

D gene: .
V gene: TRBV20-1
J gene: TRBJ2-3
clone size: few
CDR3 DNA: TGCAGTGCGGGGGAGAGGATGCAGTATTTT
CDR3 protein: CSAGERMQYF

D gene: .
V gene: TRBV11-2
J gene: TRBJ1-2
clone size: few
CDR3 DNA: TGTGCCAGCAGCCAACAAACGACAGGAAACTATGGCTACACCTTC
CDR3 protein: CASSQQTTGNYGYTF

D gene: .
V gene: TRBV2
J gene: TRBJ2-1
clone size: .
CDR3 DNA: TGTGCCAGCACAACCGATGGGAATGAGCAGTTCTTC
CDR3 protein: CASTTDGNEQFF

D gene: .
V gene: TRBV18
J gene: TRBJ2-7
clone size: few
CDR3 DNA: TGTGCCAGCTCACCAGTCGAGTCCTACGAGCAGTACTTC
CDR3 protein: CASSPVESYEQYF

D gene: .
V gene: TRBV5-6
J gene: TRBJ2-3
clone size: few
CDR3 DNA: TGTGCCAGCAGCTTGGGTTTGCCGCGTAGCACAGATACGCAGTATTTT
CDR3 protein: CASSLGLPRSTDTQYF

D gene: .
V gene: TRBV4-3
J gene: TRBJ2-5
clone size: many
CDR3 DNA: TGCGCCAGCAGCTTAGGGTTGGGCAAAGAGACCCAGTACTTC
CDR3 protein: CASSLGLGKETQYF

D gene: .
V gene: TRBV29-1
J gene: TRBJ1-2
clone size: few
CDR3 DNA: TGCAGCGCGCCCTTGGGTGGCCCCCATGGCTACACCTTC
CDR3 protein: CSAPLGGPHGYTF

D gene: TRBD1
V gene: TRBV19
J gene: TRBJ1-1
clone size: .
CDR3 DNA: TGTGCCAGTAGTAGAGATCGGATACAGGGGGCTCGTACTGAAGCTTTCTTT
CDR3 protein: CASSRDRIQGARTEAFF

D gene: .
V gene: TRBV25-1
J gene: TRBJ1-5
clone size: many
CDR3 DNA: TGTGCCAGCAGTGAGGGAGGGGGAATCCAGCATTTT
CDR3 protein: CASSEGGGIQHF

D gene: TRBD2
V gene: TRBV4-2
J gene: TRBJ2-5
clone size: .
CDR3 DNA: TGTGCCAGCAGCCAAGAAGCAGCGGGAGGGCCTAGGGAGACCCAGTACTTC
CDR3 protein: CASSQEAAGGPRETQYF

D gene: TRBD1
V gene: TRBV6-1
J gene: TRBJ1-6
clone size: .
CDR3 DNA: TGTGCCAGCAGTGGTGGGACAGATAATTCACCCCTCCACTTT
CDR3 protein: CASSGGTDNSPLHF

D gene: .
V gene: TRBV19
J gene: TRBJ2-7
clone size: few
CDR3 DNA: TGTGCCAGTAAGGGCAGGTCTGCTTCCTACGAGCAGTACTTC
CDR3 protein: CASKGRSASYEQYF

D gene: .
V gene: TRBV2
J gene: TRBJ2-5
clone size: .
CDR3 DNA: TGTGCCAGCAGTGGCTCAAATGGCCGACGGGAGACCCAGTACTTC
CDR3 protein: CASSGSNGRRETQYF

D gene: TRBD1
V gene: TRBV6-5
J gene: TRBJ1-5
clone size: .
CDR3 DNA: TGTGCCAGCAGAGGGAGCGGGACAGTCGATCAGCCCCAGCATTTT
CDR3 protein: CASRGSGTVDQPQHF

D gene: .
V gene: TRBV5-4
J gene: TRBJ1-5
clone size: few
CDR3 DNA: TGTGCCAGCAGCTTGAGTGGCCGTCTCAGCAATCAGCCCCAGCATTTT
CDR3 protein: CASSLSGRLSNQPQHF

D gene: .
V gene: TRBV27
J gene: TRBJ2-5
clone size: .
CDR3 DNA: TGTGCCAGCGGGCTGATCAGGGAGACCCAGTACTTC
CDR3 protein: CASGLIRETQYF

D gene: TRBD2
V gene: TRBV7-2
J gene: TRBJ2-2
clone size: few
CDR3 DNA: TGTGCCAGCAGCTTCTCCGGCGGGGGGGCCACCGGGGAGCTGTTTTTT
CDR3 protein: CASSFSGGGATGELFF

D gene: TRBD1
V gene: TRBV7-2
J gene: TRBJ1-1
clone size: few
CDR3 DNA: TGTGCCAGCAGCTTGAAGATGGGACAGATGAACACTGAAGCTTTCTTT
CDR3 protein: CASSLKMGQMNTEAFF

D gene: TRBD2
V gene: TRBV5-4
J gene: TRBJ2-5
clone size: .
CDR3 DNA: TGTGCCAGCAGCCTAGCGGGAGGGCCGGAGACCCAGTACTTC
CDR3 protein: CASSLAGGPETQYF

D gene: .
V gene: TRBV4-1
J gene: TRBJ2-1
clone size: many
CDR3 DNA: TGCGCCAGCAGCCAGGATATCGTCTCCTACAATGAGCAGTTCTTC
CDR3 protein: CASSQDIVSYNEQFF

D gene: .
V gene: TRBV4-1
J gene: TRBJ2-5
clone size: .
CDR3 DNA: TGCGCCAGCAGCCAAGCTACCTGGGGGGGCACAAAGACCCAGTACTTC
CDR3 protein: CASSQATWGGTKTQYF

D gene: .
V gene: TRBV5-6
J gene: TRBJ2-1
clone size: few
CDR3 DNA: TGTGCCAGCAGCTTAGCCTATCAGGCGGGCGAGCAGTTCTTC
CDR3 protein: CASSLAYQAGEQFF

D gene: .
V gene: TRBV11-3
J gene: TRBJ2-3
clone size: .
CDR3 DNA: TGTGCCAGCAGCGTCGGAGGGGAGGCAGATACGCAGTATTTT
CDR3 protein: CASSVGGEADTQYF

D gene: TRBD2
V gene: TRBV28
J gene: TRBJ2-3
clone size: .
CDR3 DNA: TGTGCCAGCAGTTCGTCCTCCGGGAGGAGGCGCGGCACAGATACGCAGTATTTT
CDR3 protein: CASSSSSGRRRGTDTQYF

D gene: TRBD2
V gene: TRBV5-4
J gene: TRBJ2-1
clone size: few
CDR3 DNA: TGTGCCAGCAGCCCCGGACTAGCGGGAGGGGTAGAGCAGTTCTTC
CDR3 protein: CASSPGLAGGVEQFF

D gene: TRBD1
V gene: TRBV9
J gene: TRBJ2-3
clone size: .
CDR3 DNA: TGTGCCAGCAGCGAACAGGGGGCGGAGGATACGCAGTATTTT
CDR3 protein: CASSEQGAEDTQYF

D gene: .
V gene: TRBV11-3
J gene: TRBJ2-3
clone size: .
CDR3 DNA: TGTGCCAGCAGCTTAGGGCCTAGCGCAGGCACAGATACGCAGTATTTT
CDR3 protein: CASSLGPSAGTDTQYF

D gene: .
V gene: TRBV7-2
J gene: TRBJ1-6
clone size: few
CDR3 DNA: TGTGCCAGCAGCTTAGAGATGGGGAATTCACCCCTCCACTTT
CDR3 protein: CASSLEMGNSPLHF